Each of the 30 T cell receptor beta chains below was sequenced from the same sample in a study of cytomegalovirus exposure and HLA in healthy donors. This PCR relied on a set of 60 Vbeta primers and 13 Jbeta primers. Method: immunoSEQ multiplex PCR; TCRdb's copy keeps in-frame clones and lacks some. This table holds 150,000 to 200,000 clones, 84% found once. The sequenced sample was PBMCs. The source of these receptors is a boy between 10 and 17 years old in good health and CMV-seronegative.

The gene calls are TRBV19 and TRBJ1-2; 10 nucleotides align to TRBD1. CDR3 length: 14 residues. Germline-derived CDR1 and CDR2 are LNHDA and SQIVND (reference sequence). The junction had 7 bases not matched to a gene; V was cut back by 7 bases and J by 5 bases. The CDR3 is CASTVGTGEYGYTF. Written as DNA, the CDR3 is TGTGCCAGTACCGTAGGGACAGGGGAATATGGCTACACCTTC.

V and J are TRBV4-1 and TRBJ2-5, with 11 bases aligning to TRBD1. Unmatched junction bases numbered 8, after V lost 0 bases and J lost 5 bases. Germline CDR1 reads MGHRA; CDR2 reads YSYEKL. The length of the CDR3 is 17 residues. The CDR3 loop reads CASSQESRTGGRETQYF. The CDR3 bases are TGCGCCAGCAGCCAAGAATCCCGGACAGGGGGCCGGGAGACCCAGTACTTC.

The J gene is TRBJ1-1, the V gene TRBV5-1, with a tentative D call TRBD1 (6 bases). With 0 bases removed from V and 5 bases from J, the gap between germline ends came to 11 bases. Germline V CDR1 and CDR2: SGHRS, YFSETQ. This CDR3 is built from 14 residues. CDR3 sequence (DNA): TGCGCCAGCAGCTTGGATACAGGGCGGACTGAAGCTTTCTTT. Protein: CASSLDTGRTEAFF.

This chain uses TRBV4-3 with TRBJ2-3; D may be TRBD2 (7 bases). V gave up 2 bases and J gave up 2 bases, with 14 bases separating them. The CDR3 sequence is 16 residues long. The germline V gene has CDR1 LGHNA and CDR2 YSLEER. CDR3 coding DNA: TGCGCCAGCAGCCAATCATGGGGGGGCCTCACAGATACGCAGTATTTT. Translation gives CASSQSWGGLTDTQYF.

V is TRBV7-6 and J is TRBJ2-7, with D unresolved. The ends were cut back, 2 bases at V and 3 bases at J, with 8 bases in the middle. Germline-derived CDR1 and CDR2 are SGHVS and FNYEAQ. There are 13 residues in the CDR3. This CDR3 reads CASSLTQSYEQYF. The CDR3 DNA reads as TGTGCCAGCAGCTTAACACAGAGCTACGAGCAGTACTTC.

Only one count was recorded for this clone. The J gene is TRBJ1-2, the V gene TRBV29-1; TRBD1 matches at 11 bases. The CDR3 runs 14 residues. In germline, CDR1 is SQVTM, CDR2 ANQGSEA. The junction had 3 bases not matched to a gene; V was cut back by 6 bases and J by 0 bases. In DNA, the CDR3 is TGCAGCGTGGGGACAGGGGGTGCTAACTATGGCTACACCTTC. Amino acids: CSVGTGGANYGYTF.

V and J are TRBV7-6 and TRBJ1-5, with D possibly matching TRBD1 (5 bases). V was trimmed by 5 bases and J by 4 bases, leaving 12 bases between them. From germline, CDR1 is SGHVS and CDR2 FNYEAQ. The CDR3 has 14 amino acids. The CDR3: CASSLMGGNQPQHF. The CDR3 coding sequence is TGTGCCAGCAGCCTGATGGGGGGAAATCAGCCCCAGCATTTT.

This chain joins TRBV5-6 and TRBJ2-5; D is perhaps TRBD2 (6 bases). CDR3 length: 13 residues. CDR1 is SGHDT and CDR2 is YYEEEE in the germline V gene. The V end was cut by 2 bases, the J end by 6 bases, with 11 bases between. CDR3 amino acids: CASSFGGRKTQYF. CDR3 DNA sequence: TGTGCCAGCAGCTTTGGAGGGAGAAAGACCCAGTACTTC.

The J gene is TRBJ1-2, the V gene TRBV5-1; 8 bases match TRBD1. Germline V gene lookup returns CDR1 SGHRS and CDR2 YFSETQ. The CDR3 has 13 amino acids. V lost 5 bases to trimming and J lost 8 bases; unmatched junction nucleotides: 8. The CDR3 here is CASSLTGEWGYTF. The CDR3 DNA reads TGCGCCAGCAGTCTGACAGGGGAGTGGGGCTACACCTTC.

This chain joins TRBV4-3 and TRBJ2-5, with TRBD2 matching over 8 bases. The germline gives CDR1 LGHNA, CDR2 YSLEER. After removal of 0 bases from V and 1 base from J, the junction contained 13 bases not matched to a gene. The CDR3 spans 19 residues. The CDR3: CASSQDLGGTSLIQETQYF. The CDR3 DNA reads as TGCGCCAGCAGCCAAGATTTAGGTGGGACTAGTTTGATCCAAGAGACCCAGTACTTC.

The chain has TRBV28 and TRBJ2-4; maybe TRBD2 (5 bases). This CDR3 is built from 16 residues. The V end was cut by 7 bases, the J end by 3 bases, with 19 bases between. Germline CDR1 MDHEN, CDR2 SYDVKM. CDR3 nucleotide sequence: TGTGCCAGCACCTCCCCGATGGAGGTTGGCAAAAACATTCAGTACTTC. Translating it yields CASTSPMEVGKNIQYF.

The V and J genes are TRBV25-1 and TRBJ1-2; tentative D call: TRBD1 (6 bases). Trimming cost V 2 bases and J 0 bases, with 13 bases left between them. The CDR3 runs to 16 residues. Germline V gives CDR1 MGHDK, CDR2 SYGVNS. Written as DNA, the CDR3 is TGTGCCAGCAGTGAAGTCTGGGACATCTCTAACTATGGCTACACCTTC. As protein: CASSEVWDISNYGYTF.

CDR3 DNA sequence: TGTGCCAGCAGCTACTTCAGGGGGCTCTACACCTTC. Amino acids: CASSYFRGLYTF. The chain has TRBV7-9 and TRBJ1-2; TRBD1 matches at 8 bases. CDR1 is SEHNR, CDR2 FQNEAQ, per germline (reference sequence). This CDR3 is 12 amino acids long. With 4 bases clipped from V and 10 bases from J, the junction kept 5 bases outside the gene matches.

The chain carries TRBV2 and TRBJ1-5; D remains unclear. CDR1 is SNHLY, CDR2 FYNNEI, per germline. Deletions cut 1 base from V and 4 bases from J, with 11 bases between. This CDR3 is built from 15 residues. The CDR3 protein is CASSEVARLNQPQHF. CDR3 DNA: TGTGCCAGCAGTGAAGTCGCCAGGCTGAATCAGCCCCAGCATTTT.

V usage is TRBV7-2 and J usage is TRBJ2-5; the D gene is possibly TRBD2 (5 bases). The CDR3 spans 14 residues. Trimming removed 5 bases at V and 1 base at J, with 11 bases between. In germline, CDR1 is SGHTA, CDR2 FQGNSA. The CDR3 loop is CASSTKTIQETQYF. The CDR3 DNA reads TGTGCCAGCAGCACTAAGACTATCCAAGAGACCCAGTACTTC.

In DNA form, the CDR3 reads TGTGCCAGCAGCTCCTTACAGGGGGCGCGGGGCTACACCTTC. It codes for CASSSLQGARGYTF. The chain employs TRBV7-2 and TRBJ1-2; 9 bases line up with TRBD1. The germline gives CDR1 SGHTA, CDR2 FQGNSA. CDR3 length equals 14 residues. The J segment lost 8 bases and the V segment lost 4 bases, leaving 8 bases of the junction unmatched. The full variable domain, completed using reference TRBV7-2 and TRBJ1-2, is GAGVSQSPSNKVTEKGKDVELRCDPISGHTALYWYRQSLGQGLEFLIYFQGNSAPDKSGLPSDRFSAERTGGSVSTLTIQRTQQEDSAVYLCASSSLQGARGYTFGSGTRLTVV.

The chain joins TRBV6-1 to TRBJ2-7; D gene unclear. The ends were cut back, 2 bases at V and 0 bases at J, with 8 bases in the middle. The CDR3 has 14 residues. From germline, CDR1 is MNHNS and CDR2 SASEGT. CDR3 in amino acids: CASSEQAPSYEQYF. CDR3 bases: TGTGCCAGCAGTGAACAGGCACCCTCCTACGAGCAGTACTTC.

This CDR3 reads CASGGGSSYEQYF. DNA of the CDR3: TGTGCCAGCGGTGGCGGGAGCTCCTACGAGCAGTACTTC. The V call is TRBV28, the J call TRBJ2-7, with 7 nucleotides matching TRBD2. J gave up 0 bases and V 8 bases, and 4 bases lay outside the gene matches. The CDR3 loop spans 13 amino acids. The germline CDR1 and CDR2 sequences are MDHEN and SYDVKM.

This clone was seen a few times. V gene TRBV6-1 combines with J gene TRBJ1-1; 7 bases are shared with TRBD1. From germline, CDR1 is MNHNS and CDR2 SASEGT. V lost 4 bases, J lost 1 base, and 6 bases stayed unmatched. This CDR3 is built from 15 residues. In DNA, the CDR3 is TGTGCCAGCAGTGCCTCGACAGGGTGGAACACTGAAGCTTTCTTT. Its translation is CASSASTGWNTEAFF.

The J gene is TRBJ2-5, the V gene TRBV4-2, with TRBD2 as a possible D gene (6 bases). V lost 2 bases to trimming and J lost 5 bases, with 18 bases between them. Germline loops: CDR1 LGHNA, CDR2 YNFKEQ. CDR3 size: 16 residues. This CDR3 is CASSQSGRLVQETQYF. CDR3 nucleotide sequence: TGTGCCAGCAGCCAAAGTGGTAGACTAGTCCAGGAGACCCAGTACTTC.

This clone was picked up one time. The rearrangement joins TRBV9 to TRBJ2-1; TRBD2 matches at 8 bases. V dropped 0 bases and J dropped 8; count of bases not matched to a gene: 7. The CDR3 has 15 residues. CDR1 is SGDLS, CDR2 YYNGEE, per germline. In DNA form, the CDR3 reads TGTGCCAGCAGCGTAGACCGGGAGGGCCGCTATGAGCAGTTCTTC. Amino acids: CASSVDREGRYEQFF. Looking up the rest from reference TRBV9 and TRBJ2-1 gives the full variable domain: DSGVTQTPKHLITATGQRVTLRCSPRSGDLSVYWYQQSLDQGLQFLIQYYNGEERAKGNILERFSAQQFPDLHSELNLSSLELGDSALYFCASSVDREGRYEQFFGPGTRLTVL.

This sequence joins TRBV6-1 and TRBJ1-4; a possible D gene is TRBD1 (5 bases). Germline lookup yields CDR1 MNHNS and CDR2 SASEGT. This CDR3 spans 13 amino acids. V was cut by 5 bases and J by 8 bases, with 12 bases left in between. CDR3 bases: TGTGCCAGCAGTCGGGGGGTTCGGGAAAAACTGTTTTTT. Its translation: CASSRGVREKLFF.

This clone appeared a single time. The chain links TRBV11-2 to TRBJ2-3; D is ambiguous. V lost 3 bases and J lost 8, with 15 bases in between. Germline CDR1 SGHAT, CDR2 FQNNGV. This CDR3 contains 14 residues. CDR3 amino acids: CASSFGQALGTQYF. CDR3 DNA sequence: TGTGCCAGCAGCTTTGGCCAGGCTCTTGGTACGCAGTATTTT.

The CDR3 bases are TGTGCCTGGAGTGTTGGTCGGAGAAACTATGGCTACACCTTC. It translates to CAWSVGRRNYGYTF. The chain links TRBV30 to TRBJ1-2; D gene uncertain. CDR3 length equals 14 residues. Trimming shortened V by 0 bases and J by 2 bases, and 10 bases separated the two germline ends. Germline V lookup: CDR1 GTSNPN, CDR2 SVGIG (reference sequence).

V and J are TRBV18 and TRBJ1-1, with 7 bases matching TRBD1. Germline V gives CDR1 KGHSH, CDR2 LQKENI. The CDR3 covers 14 residues. Trimming removed 3 bases from V and 7 bases from J; junction bases left unmatched: 8. CDR3 in amino acids: CASSPLGDRNEAFF. The DNA for the CDR3 is TGTGCCAGCTCACCCCTGGGGGACAGAAATGAAGCTTTCTTT.

This clone was seen a few times. This chain links TRBV10-2 with TRBJ2-7, with a possible D match to TRBD2 (5 bases). Trimming shortened V by 4 bases and J by 4 bases, and 8 bases separated the two germline ends. The CDR3 runs 12 residues. Germline V CDR1 and CDR2: WSHSY, SAAADI. In DNA, the CDR3 is TGCGCCAGCAGTGTCGGAGGATACGAGCAGTACTTC. Its protein is CASSVGGYEQYF.

The rearrangement joins TRBV10-1 to TRBJ2-7, with 7 bases aligning to TRBD1. There are 13 residues in the CDR3. Germline V gene data show CDR1 as WNHNN and CDR2 as SYGVQD (reference sequence). V lost 8 bases, J lost 7 bases, and 11 bases stayed unmatched. CDR3 nucleotides: TGCGCCAGCTCAGGTACAGGGGCGAGGGAGCAGTACTTC. This encodes CASSGTGAREQYF.

The chain combines TRBV7-8 with TRBJ1-3, with D unclear. Looked up from germline, CDR1 is SGHVS and CDR2 is FQNEAQ. The length of the CDR3 is 14 residues. The V end was cut by 5 bases, the J end by 0 bases, with 8 bases between. CDR3 nucleotide sequence: TGTGCCAGCAGCCGTTCAGGCTCTGGAAACACCATATATTTT. Its protein is CASSRSGSGNTIYF.

The chain has TRBV6-5 and TRBJ1-6; D call uncertain. Trimming took off 0 bases at V and 8 bases at J, with 11 bases between the two ends. CDR3 length: 15 residues. Germline CDR1 MNHEY, CDR2 SVGAGI. CDR3 in amino acids: CASSYSPRHDSPLHF. CDR3 nucleotide sequence: TGTGCCAGCAGTTACTCGCCGCGGCATGATTCACCCCTCCACTTT.

The rearrangement uses TRBV11-3 and TRBJ1-1; D ambiguous. From germline, CDR1 is SGHNT and CDR2 YENEEA. The CDR3 totals 14 residues. The ends were cut back, 7 bases at V and 0 bases at J, with 12 bases in the middle. The CDR3 spells CASTWRAMNTEAFF. In DNA form, the CDR3 reads TGTGCCAGCACCTGGAGGGCCATGAACACTGAAGCTTTCTTT.